Listed here are 2 T cell receptor beta chains from one sample, sequenced in a study of identical twins. TCRdb used MiXCR to reprocess the 5' RACE reads, holding one entry per CDR3 protein. This repertoire shows 600,000 to 800,000 distinct CDR3 sequences, approximately 22% found once; its top ten account for 4% to 5.5%. These same data were also listed under a study on T cells expressing NK-cell markers.

The sample was PBMCs. All receptors derive from a woman aged 18-29 years in good health.

The J gene is TRBJ2-7, the V gene TRBV12-3 or TRBV12-4, with D possibly TRBD1 on 5 matching bases. Between the trimmed V and J ends, which lost 7 bases and 4 bases, there was a span of 14 bases. CDR3 length: 13 amino acids. The CDR3 DNA is TGTGCCAGCACCCAAAGTGGACAATACGAGCAGTACTTC. It specifies CASTQSGQYEQYF.

The V and J genes are TRBV6-2 or TRBV6-3 and TRBJ2-2; 15 bases are a match to TRBD2. The V gene's germline CDR1 is MNHEY and CDR2 SVGEGT. Trimming at V came to 0 bases and at J to 7 bases, leaving 6 bases not matched to a gene. The CDR3 consists of 18 residues. The CDR3 coding sequence is TGTGCCAGCAGTTACTCAACGGGGACTAGCGGGAGGATCGGGGAGCTGTTTTTT. Protein: CASSYSTGTSGRIGELFF.